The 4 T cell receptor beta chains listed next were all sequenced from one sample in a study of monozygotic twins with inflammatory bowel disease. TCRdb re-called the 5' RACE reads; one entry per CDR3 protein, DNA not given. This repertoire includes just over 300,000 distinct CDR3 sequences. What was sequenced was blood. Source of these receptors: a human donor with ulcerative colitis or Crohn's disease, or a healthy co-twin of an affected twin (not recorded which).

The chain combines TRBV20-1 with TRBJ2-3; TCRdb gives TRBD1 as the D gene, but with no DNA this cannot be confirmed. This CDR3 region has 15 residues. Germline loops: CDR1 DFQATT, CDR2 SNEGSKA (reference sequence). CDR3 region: CSARPGWSLADTQYF.

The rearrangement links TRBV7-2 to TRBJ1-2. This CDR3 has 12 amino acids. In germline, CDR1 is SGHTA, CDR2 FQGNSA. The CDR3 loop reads CASSFDRQGYTF.

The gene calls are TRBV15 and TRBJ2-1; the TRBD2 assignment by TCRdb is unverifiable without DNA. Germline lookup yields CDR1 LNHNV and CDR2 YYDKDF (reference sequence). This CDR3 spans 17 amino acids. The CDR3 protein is CATSRDRLAGAFGEQFF.

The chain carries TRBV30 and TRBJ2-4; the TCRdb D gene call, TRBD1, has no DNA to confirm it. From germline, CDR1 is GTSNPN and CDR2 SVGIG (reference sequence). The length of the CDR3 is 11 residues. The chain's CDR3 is CAWARGHRGYF.